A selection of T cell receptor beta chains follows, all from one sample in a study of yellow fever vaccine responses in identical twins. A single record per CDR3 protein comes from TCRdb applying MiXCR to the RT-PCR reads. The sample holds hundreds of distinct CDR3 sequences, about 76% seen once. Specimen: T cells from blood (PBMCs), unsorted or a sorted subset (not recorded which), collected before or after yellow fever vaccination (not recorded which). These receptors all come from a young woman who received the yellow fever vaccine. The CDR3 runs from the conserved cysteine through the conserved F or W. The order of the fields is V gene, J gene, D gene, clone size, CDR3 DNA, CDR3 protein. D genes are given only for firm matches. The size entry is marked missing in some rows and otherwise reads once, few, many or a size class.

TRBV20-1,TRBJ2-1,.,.,TGCAGTGCCAACCACGGACAGATCAATGAGCAGTTCTTC,CSANHGQINEQFF
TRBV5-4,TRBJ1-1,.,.,TGTGCCAGCAGCTTGAACGCGTTTAAGGCTTTCTTT,CASSLNAFKAFF
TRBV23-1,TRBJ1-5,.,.,TGCGCCAGCAGTCAACCTCTCCGAGTTGCCGGGAATCAGCCCCAGCATTTT,CASSQPLRVAGNQPQHF
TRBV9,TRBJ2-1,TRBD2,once,TGTGCCAGCAGCGTAGATAGCGGGAGTTGGTACAATGAGCAGTTCTTC,CASSVDSGSWYNEQFF
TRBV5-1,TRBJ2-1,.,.,TGCGCCAGCAGCTACCGGGCCCAACGTGGTGACAATGAGCAGTTCTTC,CASSYRAQRGDNEQFF
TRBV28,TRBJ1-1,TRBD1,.,TGTGCCAGCAGCCCACAGGGGGAGAACACTGAAGCTTTCTTT,CASSPQGENTEAFF
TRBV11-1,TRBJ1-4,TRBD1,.,TGTGCCAGCAGCGCCGGCCCAGGGGGCGATGAAAAACTGTTTTTT,CASSAGPGGDEKLFF
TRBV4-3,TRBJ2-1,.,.,TGCGCCAGCACGCCTACAGAGTTCTCCTACAATGAGCAGTTCTTC,CASTPTEFSYNEQFF
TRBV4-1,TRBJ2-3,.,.,TGCGCCAGCAGCCAAGATCGCGGGATCGATACGCAGTATTTT,CASSQDRGIDTQYF
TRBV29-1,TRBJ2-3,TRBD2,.,TGCAGCGTTCCGACTAGCGGGAGGGTCGCTAGCACAGATACGCAGTATTTT,CSVPTSGRVASTDTQYF
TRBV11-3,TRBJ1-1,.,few,TGTGCCAGCAGCTTAGGGACAGCGTTGAACACTGAAGCTTTCTTT,CASSLGTALNTEAFF
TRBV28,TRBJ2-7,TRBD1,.,TGTGCCAGCAGCTTCGAGACAGGGGGCGACGAGCAGTACTTC,CASSFETGGDEQYF
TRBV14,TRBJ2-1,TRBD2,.,TGTGCCAGCAGCCAGGGACTAAATGAGCAGTTCTTC,CASSQGLNEQFF